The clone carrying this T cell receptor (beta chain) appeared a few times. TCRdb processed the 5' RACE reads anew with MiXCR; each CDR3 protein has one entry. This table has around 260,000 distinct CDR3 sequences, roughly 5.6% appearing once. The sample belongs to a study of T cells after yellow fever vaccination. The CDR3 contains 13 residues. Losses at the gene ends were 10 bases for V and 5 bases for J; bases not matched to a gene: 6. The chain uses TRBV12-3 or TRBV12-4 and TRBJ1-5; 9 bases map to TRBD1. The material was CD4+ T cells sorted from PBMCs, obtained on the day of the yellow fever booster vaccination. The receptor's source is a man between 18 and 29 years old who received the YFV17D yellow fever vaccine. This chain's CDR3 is CAIRQGEHQPQHF. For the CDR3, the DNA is TGTGCCATCAGACAGGGGGAGCATCAGCCCCAGCATTTT.